Below, 16 T cell receptor beta chains from the same sample are listed, as sequenced in a study of a mutant IDH1 vaccine in newly diagnosed glioma. These TCRs' antigens remain unknown. Noted time point: week 5, during vaccination. Each dose delivered 300 ug of mutant IDH1 20-mer peptide subcutaneously with imiquimod. Assay used: immunoSEQ multiplex PCR; TCRdb lists only in-frame clones, some missing. This table has roughly 62,000 clones, around 84% appearing once. Sequenced material: PBMCs, taken from a glioma patient whose treatment included an IDH1 peptide vaccine. The receptors shown here come from a woman aged 50 to 60 with glioma.

As DNA, the CDR3 is TGTGCCAGCACCCCGGGAACTAACTATGGCTACACCTTC. It codes for CASTPGTNYGYTF. This chain joins TRBV27 and TRBJ1-2; D is undetermined. This CDR3 comprises 13 residues. V dropped 7 bases and J dropped 0 bases, with 9 bases sitting between them. Germline V gene sequence: CDR1 MNHEY, CDR2 SMNVEV (reference sequence).

V usage is TRBV4-2 and J usage is TRBJ1-1; 8 positions agree with TRBD1. The V segment lost 4 bases and the J segment 1 base; nucleotides outside the gene matches: 2. Germline V CDR1 and CDR2: LGHNA, YNFKEQ. The length of the CDR3 is 14 residues. CDR3: CASSLDRGNTEAFF. The CDR3 region has the DNA TGTGCCAGCAGCCTAGACAGGGGGAACACTGAAGCTTTCTTT.

The CDR3: CASSQGLEGNTEAFF. The CDR3 DNA sequence: TGTGCCAGCAGCCAAGGTCTTGAGGGGAACACTGAAGCTTTCTTT. The rearrangement links TRBV4-2 to TRBJ1-1; D not certain. Trimming pared 1 base from V and 1 base from J, leaving 10 bases between. Germline CDR1 is LGHNA and CDR2 is YNFKEQ. The CDR3 loop spans 15 amino acids.

CDR3 loop: CASSRGASGNTIYF. DNA for the CDR3: TGTGCCAGCAGCCGCGGGGCCTCTGGAAACACCATATATTTT. The rearrangement uses TRBV7-2 and TRBJ1-3; a weak D match, TRBD1 (5 bases). Germline V CDR1 and CDR2: SGHTA, FQGNSA. The CDR3 spans 14 residues. Trimming took 5 bases from V and 0 from J, leaving 8 bases between them. Looking up the rest from reference TRBV7-2 and TRBJ1-3 gives the full variable domain: GAGVSQSPSNKVTEKGKDVELRCDPISGHTALYWYRQSLGQGLEFLIYFQGNSAPDKSGLPSDRFSAERTGGSVSTLTIQRTQQEDSAVYLCASSRGASGNTIYFGEGSWLTVV.

This chain joins TRBV5-6 and TRBJ2-5; 9 bases fit TRBD2. CDR1 SGHDT and CDR2 YYEEEE come from the germline V gene. V was pared by 1 base and J by 5 bases, with 9 bases of the junction left unmatched. The CDR3 has 16 amino acids. The CDR3 coding sequence is TGTGCCAGCAGCTTGTTTGTGGGCGGGGGGGCGGAGACCCAGTACTTC. This translates into CASSLFVGGGAETQYF.

The table lists this clone with a count of one. V is TRBV29-1 and J is TRBJ2-1, with D perhaps assigned TRBD1 or TRBD2 (6 bases each). Trimming pared 8 bases from V and 2 bases from J, leaving 16 bases between. Germline CDR1 is SQVTM and CDR2 is ANQGSEA. There are 14 residues in the CDR3. CDR3 in amino acids: CSSYGGGTYNEQFF. In DNA, the CDR3 is TGCAGCTCATACGGAGGGGGGACCTACAATGAGCAGTTCTTC.

The rearrangement joins TRBV4-1 to TRBJ1-6; D unclear. This CDR3 region has 16 residues. Germline V gene data show CDR1 as MGHRA and CDR2 as YSYEKL. The V and J ends lost 7 bases and 6 bases respectively, with 19 bases between them. The CDR3 DNA sequence: TGCGCCAGCACGCCGGAGGGTTGGGAGAGTAATTCACCCCTCCACTTT. Its translation: CASTPEGWESNSPLHF.

This clone was seen more than once but under ten times. The V gene is TRBV7-2, the J gene TRBJ2-1; 7 positions agree with TRBD1. CDR1 is SGHTA and CDR2 is FQGNSA in the germline V gene. The CDR3 extends over 17 amino acids. With 4 bases clipped from V and 5 bases from J, the junction kept 14 bases outside the gene matches. CDR3 protein: CASSSGALGQFNNEQFF. The CDR3 DNA follows: TGTGCCAGCAGCTCAGGCGCCTTGGGACAGTTTAACAATGAGCAGTTCTTC.

The chain couples TRBV6-5 to TRBJ2-1; possibly TRBD2 for D (7 bases). CDR3 length equals 16 residues. CDR1 is MNHEY, CDR2 SVGAGI, per germline. Trimming removed 0 bases at V and 1 base at J, with 10 bases between. CDR3 loop: CASSYSGGGSYNEQFF. The DNA for the CDR3 is TGTGCCAGCAGTTACTCGGGAGGGGGGTCCTACAATGAGCAGTTCTTC.

The chain carries TRBV5-5 and TRBJ1-4, with a weak D call TRBD1 (6 bases). V was trimmed by 4 bases and J by 7 bases, leaving 11 bases between them. Germline V lookup: CDR1 SGHKS, CDR2 YYEKEE (reference sequence). CDR3 length: 13 residues. CDR3 sequence reads: CASSQGQLEKLFF. Written as DNA, the CDR3 is TGTGCCAGCAGCCAAGGACAGCTTGAAAAACTGTTTTTT.

The chain links TRBV9 to TRBJ2-2, with D unclear. The V and J ends lost 4 bases and 6 bases respectively, with 13 bases between them. Per the germline V gene, CDR1 is SGDLS and CDR2 is YYNGEE. CDR3 length equals 14 residues. CDR3 nucleotides: TGTGCCAGCAGCTTTAGTTCCGTAGCCGGGGAGCTGTTTTTT. Translated, it gives CASSFSSVAGELFF.

The chain carries TRBV13 and TRBJ1-1; TRBD1 is a possible D gene (5 bases). The germline V gene encodes CDR1 PRHDT and CDR2 FYEKMQ (reference sequence). The CDR3 length is 15 residues. V dropped 0 bases and J dropped 1 base, with 9 bases sitting between them. CDR3 DNA: TGTGCCAGCAGCTTAGGCCGGGGCAAGAACACTGAAGCTTTCTTT. Protein product: CASSLGRGKNTEAFF.

The chain carries TRBV5-1 and TRBJ1-4; no clear D gene. The V end lost 3 bases, the J end lost 8 bases, and 14 bases lay between the germline ends. The CDR3 totals 14 residues. The germline CDR1 and CDR2 sequences are SGHRS and YFSETQ. CDR3 loop: CASSSGPEEEKLFF. CDR3 nucleotide sequence: TGCGCCAGCAGCTCGGGCCCCGAGGAGGAAAAACTGTTTTTT.

The chain is built from TRBV7-8 and TRBJ1-6, with 7 positions matching TRBD1. The V gene's germline CDR1 is SGHVS and CDR2 FQNEAQ. V lost 3 bases and J lost 5; bases outside the gene matches: 4. This CDR3 comprises 15 residues. The CDR3 DNA reads as TGTGCCAGCAGCTTCTCCGGGACAGATAATTCACCCCTCCACTTT. It is translated as CASSFSGTDNSPLHF.

The rearrangement uses TRBV6-6 and TRBJ2-7, with 8 bases that match TRBD2. This CDR3 has 14 amino acids. Germline CDR1 reads MNHNY; CDR2 reads SVGAGI (reference sequence). Trimming cost V 5 bases and J 5 bases; bases outside gene matches: 8. CDR3 coding DNA: TGTGCCAGCAGTGCCGGGGGGGTTTATAACGAGCAGTACTTC. Encoded protein: CASSAGGVYNEQYF.

CDR3 protein: CASSWTANYGYTF. CDR3 nucleotides: TGCGCCAGCAGCTGGACAGCCAACTATGGCTACACCTTC. The chain combines TRBV5-1 with TRBJ1-2, with a weak D call TRBD1 (6 bases). The germline V gene encodes CDR1 SGHRS and CDR2 YFSETQ. The CDR3 has 13 residues. Trimming removed 3 bases from V and 2 bases from J, with 8 bases in between.